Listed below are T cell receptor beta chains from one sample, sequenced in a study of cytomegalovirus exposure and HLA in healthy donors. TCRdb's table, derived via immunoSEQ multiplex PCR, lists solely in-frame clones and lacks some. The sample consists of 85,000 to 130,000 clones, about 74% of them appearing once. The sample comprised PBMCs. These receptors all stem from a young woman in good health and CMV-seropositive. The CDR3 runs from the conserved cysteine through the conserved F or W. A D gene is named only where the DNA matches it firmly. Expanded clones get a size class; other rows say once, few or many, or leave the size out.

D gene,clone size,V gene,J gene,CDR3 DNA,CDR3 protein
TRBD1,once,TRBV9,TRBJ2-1,TGTGCCAGCAGCCAGGGACAGGGGGGTTACAATGAGCAGTTCTTC,CASSQGQGGYNEQFF
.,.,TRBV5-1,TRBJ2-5,TGCGCCAGCAGCCCGGACAGTCCGAGTAGGCAGACCCAGTACTTC,CASSPDSPSRQTQYF
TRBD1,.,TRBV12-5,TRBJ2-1,TGTGCTAGTGGTTTGTCCCAGGGGGTGAAGCAGTTCTTC,CASGLSQGVKQFF
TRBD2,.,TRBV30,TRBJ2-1,TGTGCCTGGAGCCTAGCGGGAGGCCGTGGTGAGCAGTTCTTC,CAWSLAGGRGEQFF
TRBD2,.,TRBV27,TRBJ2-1,TGTGCCAGCAGTTTACTAGCGGGAGTGGGGTACAATGAGCAGTTCTTC,CASSLLAGVGYNEQFF
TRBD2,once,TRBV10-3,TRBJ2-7,TGTGCCACCCTAGCGGGGGACTCCTACGAGCAGTACTTC,CATLAGDSYEQYF
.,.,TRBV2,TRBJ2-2,TGTGCCAGCATTAGAGACAACCCCGGGGAGCTGTTTTTT,CASIRDNPGELFF
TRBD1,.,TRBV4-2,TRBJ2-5,TGTGCCAGCAGCCAAAACCCGGGACAGCAAGAGACCCAGTACTTC,CASSQNPGQQETQYF
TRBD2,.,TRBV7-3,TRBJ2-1,TGTGCCAGCAGGAAAACCGGGACTAGCCACAATGAGCAGTTCTTC,CASRKTGTSHNEQFF
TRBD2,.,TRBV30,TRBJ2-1,TGTGCCGGGACTAATCGGGAGTCGTCCTACAATGAGCAGTTCTTC,CAGTNRESSYNEQFF
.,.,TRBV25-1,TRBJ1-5,TGTGCCAGCAGTGAGGGAGGGGGGGCCGCAAGTTACAATCAGCCCCAGCATTTT,CASSEGGGAASYNQPQHF
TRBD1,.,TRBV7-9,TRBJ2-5,TGTGCCAGCAGCTTCGGGACAGGGGTTGGAGAGACCCAGTACTTC,CASSFGTGVGETQYF
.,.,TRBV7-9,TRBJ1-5,TGTGCCAGCAGCTTCAGGGGCGAAAATCAGCCCCAGCATTTT,CASSFRGENQPQHF
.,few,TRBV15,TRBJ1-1,TGTGCCACCAGCAGAGTACCCCCTTCCCCGGGAGCTTTCTTT,CATSRVPPSPGAFF
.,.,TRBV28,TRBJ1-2,TGTGCCAGCAGTTCGGGACAAGCAGCGGCCTATGGCTACACCTTC,CASSSGQAAAYGYTF
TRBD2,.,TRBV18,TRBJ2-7,TGTGCCAGCTCACCCAGACTAGCGGGGCCCAACGAGCAGTACTTC,CASSPRLAGPNEQYF
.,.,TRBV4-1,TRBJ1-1,TGCGCCAGCAGCGAAACCGCCACGGGGGGCGCGGTGGGCACTGAAGCTTTCTTT,CASSETATGGAVGTEAFF
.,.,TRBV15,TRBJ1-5,TGTGCCACCAGCAGAGTCGCGGGCGACAATCAGCCCCAGCATTTT,CATSRVAGDNQPQHF
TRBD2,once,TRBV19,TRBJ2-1,TGTGCCAGTAGTATTAACGGACTAGCGGGAGCGACTAATGAGCAGTTCTTC,CASSINGLAGATNEQFF
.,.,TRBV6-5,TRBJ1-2,TGTGCCAGCAGACCTTCAGGGTCTTGGTATGGCTACACCTTC,CASRPSGSWYGYTF
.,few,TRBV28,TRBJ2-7,TGTGCCAGCAAGCGGTCGGCTGCCGAGCAGTACTTC,CASKRSAAEQYF
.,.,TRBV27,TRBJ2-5,TGTGCCAGCAGCCGAGGGGGGGGGAGGGGGTCTGGCGACCAGTACTTC,CASSRGGGRGSGDQYF
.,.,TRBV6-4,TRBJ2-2,TGTGCCAGCAGTGAGGGCGGGACGAACACCGGGGAGCTGTTTTTT,CASSEGGTNTGELFF
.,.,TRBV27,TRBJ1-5,TGTGCCAGCTCACTTTTGGGACAAGACAATCAGCCCCAGCATTTT,CASSLLGQDNQPQHF
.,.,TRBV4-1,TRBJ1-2,TGCGCCAGCAGCCAAGTTACGGGAGTTGGTGGCTACACCTTC,CASSQVTGVGGYTF
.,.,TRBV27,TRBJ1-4,TGTGCCAGCAGTTCCAGGGCGGTGGGTGAAAAACTGTTTTTT,CASSSRAVGEKLFF
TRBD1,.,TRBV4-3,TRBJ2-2,TGCGCCAGCAGCCAAGGGACAGGGGGGGTCGGGGAGCTGTTTTTT,CASSQGTGGVGELFF
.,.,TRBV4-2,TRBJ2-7,TGTGCCAGCAGCCAAGATCTCTACGAGCAGTACTTC,CASSQDLYEQYF
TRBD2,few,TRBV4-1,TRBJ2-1,TGCGCCAGCAGCCAGTCGGGACTAGCTAGGAATGAGCAGTTCTTC,CASSQSGLARNEQFF
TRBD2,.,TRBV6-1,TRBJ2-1,TGTTCCAGCAGTGCGGGGACTAGCGGGAGATTCGATGAGCAGTTCTTC,CSSSAGTSGRFDEQFF
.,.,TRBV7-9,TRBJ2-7,TGTGCCAGCAGCTTAGGTAGTTACGAGCAGTACTTC,CASSLGSYEQYF
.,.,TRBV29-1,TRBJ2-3,TGCAGCGTTGAAGTGGCTAGTACAGATACGCAGTATTTT,CSVEVASTDTQYF
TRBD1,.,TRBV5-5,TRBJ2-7,TGTGCCAGCAGCTTGGATGCGACAGGGGTCCACTACGAGCAGTACTTC,CASSLDATGVHYEQYF
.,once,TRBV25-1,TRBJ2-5,TGTGCCGCAGGGTTGGGGAAGACCCAGTACTTC,CAAGLGKTQYF
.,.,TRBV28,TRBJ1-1,TGTGCCAGCAGATCTTTGTATGGTCAGGAGAACACTGAAGCTTTCTTT,CASRSLYGQENTEAFF
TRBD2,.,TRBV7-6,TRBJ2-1,TGTGCCAGCGAGGCCCGGACTAGCGGGACGAGCTCCTACAATGAGCAGTTCTTC,CASEARTSGTSSYNEQFF
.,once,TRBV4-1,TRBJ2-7,TGCGCCAGCAGGCTACTAGCCGGTTCCTACGAGCAGTACTTC,CASRLLAGSYEQYF
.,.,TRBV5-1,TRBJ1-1,TGCGCCAGCAGCTTGACAGTCATGAACACTGAAGCTTTCTTT,CASSLTVMNTEAFF
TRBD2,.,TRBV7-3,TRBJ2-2,TGTGCCAGCAGCTTAAACGGACTAGCGGGAGTAACAAACACCGGGGAGCTGTTTTTT,CASSLNGLAGVTNTGELFF
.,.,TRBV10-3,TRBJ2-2,TGTGCCATCAGCGCGGGCTCCGGGGAGCTGTTTTTT,CAISAGSGELFF
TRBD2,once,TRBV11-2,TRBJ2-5,TGTGCCAGCAGATCCCTTACGGGAGGGAGCGAGACCCAGTACTTC,CASRSLTGGSETQYF
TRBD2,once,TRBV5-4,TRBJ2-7,TGTGCCAGCAGCCCGGGACTAGCGGGGACCTACGAGCAGTACTTC,CASSPGLAGTYEQYF
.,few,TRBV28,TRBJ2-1,TGTGCCAGGCTGACAGGGAAGGTGGCGGGACGGTCCTACAATGAGCAGTTCTTC,CARLTGKVAGRSYNEQFF
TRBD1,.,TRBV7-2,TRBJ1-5,TGTGCCAGCAGCTTAGCTGTACAGGGGGGACAGCCCCAGCATTTT,CASSLAVQGGQPQHF
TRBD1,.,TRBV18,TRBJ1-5,TGTGCCAGCTCTCTAGGGACAGGCAATCAGCCCCAGCATTTT,CASSLGTGNQPQHF
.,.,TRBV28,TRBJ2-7,TGTGCCAGCAGCCCTGTTGGGGCAGGGGCGGGAGTTGAAGAGCAGTACTTC,CASSPVGAGAGVEEQYF
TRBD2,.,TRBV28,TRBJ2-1,TGTGCCAGCAGCCTAACCGCCGGGACTAGCGGGACTGTTGAGCAGTTCTTC,CASSLTAGTSGTVEQFF
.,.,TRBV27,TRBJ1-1,TGTGCCAGCAGTTTATCCATGAACACTGAAGCTTTCTTT,CASSLSMNTEAFF
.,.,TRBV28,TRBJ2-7,TGTGCCAGCAGTTTATTTCGGGACATCTCCTACGAGCAGTACTTC,CASSLFRDISYEQYF
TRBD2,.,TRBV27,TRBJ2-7,TGTGCCAGCAGCACCGGGACTAGCGGCCTCTTAGGATACGAGCAGTACTTC,CASSTGTSGLLGYEQYF
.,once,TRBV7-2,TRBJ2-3,TGTGCCAGCAGCTCCCGGGACATCATGCAGTATTTT,CASSSRDIMQYF
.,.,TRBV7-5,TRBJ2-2,TGTGTCAGAAGCATCTATGGGCCCGGGAGGATCGGGGAGCTGTTTTTT,CVRSIYGPGRIGELFF
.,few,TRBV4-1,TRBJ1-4,TGCGCCAGCAGCCAAGTCTTCGGGGATGAAAAACTGTTTTTT,CASSQVFGDEKLFF
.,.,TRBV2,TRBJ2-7,TGTGCCAGCAGTGGACAGTACTACGAGCAGTACTTC,CASSGQYYEQYF
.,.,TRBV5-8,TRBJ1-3,TGTGCCAGCAGCCGTCCGGCAGGGGATGGAAACACCATATATTTT,CASSRPAGDGNTIYF